This TCR beta chain stems from a study of blood T cell repertoires in COVID-19. Across the study: Acute and convalescent COVID-19 specimens originated in the United States, Italy and Spain.

In germline, CDR1 is KGHDR, CDR2 SFDVKD. J was trimmed by 2 bases and V by 2 bases; bases with no gene match: 6. The CDR3 consists of 16 residues. Authors' processing steps: The assay estimated nucleated cells by amplifying reference gene primers. The repertoire was sequenced with immunoSEQ multiplex PCR; TCRdb's copy has only in-frame clones and lacks some. V, J and clone size were drawn from that table, and D and trimming were deduced from the DNA. The repertoire holds around 700,000 clones, with just under 90% as singletons. This clone was found once. The chain recombines TRBV24-1 with TRBJ2-3, with 7 nucleotides matching TRBD2. The sequence was collected from a woman younger than 30 with acute or convalescent COVID-19. The specimen was peripheral blood. The CDR3 spells CATSDSGAGITDTQYF. The CDR3, as DNA: TGTGCCACCAGTGATTCAGGAGCGGGAATCACAGATACGCAGTATTTT.